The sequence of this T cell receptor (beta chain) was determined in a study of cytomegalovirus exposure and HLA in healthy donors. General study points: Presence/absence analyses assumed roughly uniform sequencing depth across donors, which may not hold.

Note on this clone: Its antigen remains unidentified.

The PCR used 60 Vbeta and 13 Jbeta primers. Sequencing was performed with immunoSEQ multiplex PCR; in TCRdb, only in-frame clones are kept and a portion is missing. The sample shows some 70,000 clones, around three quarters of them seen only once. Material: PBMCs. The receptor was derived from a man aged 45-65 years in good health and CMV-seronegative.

Written as DNA, the CDR3 is TGTGCTAGTGGTTTGTCGGGGACAGGGGTCGAAAGGGCCAATCAGCCCCAGCATTTT. As protein: CASGLSGTGVERANQPQHF. The chain is built from TRBV12-5 and TRBJ1-5, with 10 bases fitting TRBD1. J lost 3 bases, V lost 2 bases, and 13 bases had no gene match. The length of the CDR3 is 19 residues. CDR1 LGHNT and CDR2 FRNRAP come from the germline V gene.